This is a list of T cell receptor beta chains from one sample in a study of a mutant IDH1 vaccine in newly diagnosed glioma. No antigen has been assigned to these receptors. Repertoires were generated with immunoSEQ multiplex PCR, while TCRdb's copy carries only in-frame clones and drops some. The top ten clones hold 1.4% of a sample with about 56,000 clones, over 80% of them seen once. Material: PBMCs, obtained from a glioma patient whose treatment included an IDH1 peptide vaccine. All receptors come from a man aged 40-55 years with glioma. Both conserved end residues are part of each CDR3. A D gene is named only where the DNA matches it firmly. The size of a clone is reported for some rows only, either as once, few or many, or as a class for expanded clones.

J	size	D	V	CDR3	DNA
TRBJ2-6	.	.	TRBV5-1	CASSLSVSGANVLTF	TGCGCCAGCAGCTTATCCGTTTCTGGGGCCAACGTCCTGACTTTC
TRBJ2-1	few	TRBD2	TRBV6-4	CASSVAGGRQFF	TGTGCCAGCAGTGTCGCGGGAGGAAGGCAGTTCTTC
TRBJ1-3	.	.	TRBV6-5	CASRAQLSGNTIYF	TGTGCCAGCCGGGCTCAGCTCTCTGGAAACACCATATATTTT
TRBJ2-2	.	.	TRBV6-5	CASKITGSGELFF	TGTGCCAGCAAAATAACAGGGTCCGGGGAGCTGTTTTTT
TRBJ2-3	.	.	TRBV19	CASSITDSTDTQYF	TGTGCCAGTAGTATTACCGACAGCACAGATACGCAGTATTTT
TRBJ2-7	.	.	TRBV4-1	CASSQDERISYEQYF	TGCGCCAGCAGCCAAGATGAGCGGATCTCCTACGAGCAGTACTTC
TRBJ1-1	.	.	TRBV27	CASSLKESRPAFF	TGTGCCAGCAGTTTAAAGGAGTCACGGCCGGCTTTCTTT
TRBJ1-2	.	.	TRBV28	CASSLGVHGYTF	TGTGCCAGCAGTTTGGGGGTTCATGGCTACACCTTC
TRBJ2-5	.	.	TRBV5-6	CASEVEQETQYF	TGTGCCAGCGAAGTGGAGCAAGAGACCCAGTACTTC
TRBJ1-4	.	.	TRBV18	CASSLYARDTTTNEKLFF	TGTGCCAGCTCTCTCTATGCCCGGGACACAACAACTAATGAAAAACTGTTTTTT
TRBJ2-3	.	TRBD2	TRBV5-1	CASSWGTSGTDTQYF	TGCGCCAGCAGCTGGGGGACTAGCGGGACAGATACGCAGTATTTT
TRBJ1-5	medium-sized	.	TRBV2	CASSSLGPGGNQPQHF	TGTGCCAGCAGTAGTTTGGGGCCCGGGGGAAATCAGCCCCAGCATTTT
TRBJ2-3	.	.	TRBV7-9	CASSLAPSQSTDTQYF	TGTGCCAGCAGCTTAGCGCCTAGCCAGAGCACAGATACGCAGTATTTT
TRBJ2-7	.	.	TRBV6-5	CASSYSTGGEQYF	TGTGCCAGCAGTTACTCGACCGGCGGCGAGCAGTACTTC
TRBJ2-5	.	.	TRBV6-5	CATSGVNQETQYF	TGTGCCACTTCCGGGGTAAACCAAGAGACCCAGTACTTC
TRBJ1-1	.	.	TRBV7-3	CASSLTASMNTEAFF	TGTGCCAGCAGCTTAACAGCCAGTATGAACACTGAAGCTTTCTTT
TRBJ2-7	.	.	TRBV9	CASSVSDEVYEQYF	TGTGCCAGCAGCGTCTCAGACGAGGTCTACGAGCAGTACTTC
TRBJ2-5	.	TRBD2	TRBV11-3	CASSSQSGGQETQYF	TGTGCCAGCAGCTCGCAATCGGGGGGCCAAGAGACCCAGTACTTC
TRBJ1-4	.	.	TRBV7-9	CASSLGGGYEKLFF	TGTGCCAGCAGCTTAGGGGGTGGTTACGAAAAACTGTTTTTT
TRBJ2-3	.	.	TRBV10-3	CAISVGQAGQNTDTQYF	TGTGCCATCAGTGTAGGCCAAGCGGGACAAAACACAGATACGCAGTATTTT
TRBJ1-2	.	TRBD1	TRBV5-1	CASSLGTGGVTF	TGCGCCAGCAGCTTGGGGACAGGTGGGGTCACCTTC
TRBJ2-5	.	TRBD2	TRBV7-6	CASSLVPLAGGPKETQYF	TGTGCCAGCAGCTTAGTCCCCCTAGCGGGAGGGCCTAAAGAGACCCAGTACTTC
TRBJ2-7	.	TRBD2	TRBV10-1	CAGLGAASGLGEQYF	TGTGCGGGCCTCGGCGCGGCTAGCGGATTAGGCGAGCAGTACTTC
TRBJ1-2	.	.	TRBV29-1	CSVEEWAQGPNYGYTF	TGCAGCGTTGAAGAGTGGGCCCAAGGGCCTAACTATGGCTACACCTTC
TRBJ2-7	.	.	TRBV29-1	CSVERDSYEQYF	TGCAGCGTTGAGCGGGACAGCTACGAGCAGTACTTC
TRBJ2-7	.	TRBD2	TRBV9	CASSVKAGLGVQYF	TGTGCCAGCAGCGTAAAAGCGGGATTAGGGGTGCAGTACTTC
TRBJ2-7	.	TRBD2	TRBV9	CASSYGTSGTYEQYF	TGTGCCAGCAGCTATGGGACTAGCGGAACTTACGAGCAGTACTTC
TRBJ2-2	.	TRBD2	TRBV6-5	CASSSGTSGNTGELFF	TGTGCCAGCAGTTCCGGGACTAGCGGGAACACCGGGGAGCTGTTTTTT
TRBJ2-7	.	TRBD2	TRBV7-2	CASSLAPSGNDEQYF	TGTGCCAGCAGCTTAGCTCCCAGCGGGAACGACGAGCAGTACTTC
TRBJ1-5	few	.	TRBV10-3	CAISGTGRNNQPQHF	TGTGCCATCAGTGGAACAGGGAGAAACAATCAGCCCCAGCATTTT
TRBJ2-7	.	.	TRBV6-5	CASSYDITSYEQYF	TGTGCCAGCAGTTATGATATCACTAGCTACGAGCAGTACTTC
TRBJ2-7	once	TRBD2	TRBV25-1	CASSVGLAGEGEQYF	TGTGCCAGCAGTGTGGGACTAGCGGGAGAGGGCGAGCAGTACTTC
TRBJ1-5	once	.	TRBV5-6	CASSFYRVGQPQHF	TGTGCCAGCAGCTTCTACAGGGTTGGGCAGCCCCAGCATTTT
TRBJ2-1	.	.	TRBV5-1	CASREPGRGSHEQFF	TGCGCCAGCAGAGAACCGGGACGGGGGAGCCATGAGCAGTTCTTC
TRBJ2-1	.	TRBD2	TRBV28	CASSLASGGRNEQFF	TGTGCCAGCAGTTTAGCTTCCGGCGGGAGGAATGAGCAGTTCTTC
TRBJ2-5	.	.	TRBV11-1	CASSLKTDGFQETQYF	TGTGCCAGCAGCTTAAAGACAGACGGATTTCAAGAGACCCAGTACTTC
TRBJ2-1	.	TRBD2	TRBV7-2	CASSLVVQRGGEQFF	TGTGCCAGCAGCTTAGTCGTCCAGCGGGGCGGTGAGCAGTTCTTC
TRBJ2-1	.	TRBD2	TRBV5-1	CASSFLSSGPRGQFF	TGCGCCAGCAGCTTCTTGTCTAGCGGGCCCCGTGGGCAGTTCTTC
TRBJ2-3	.	.	TRBV9	CASSVGLGTDTQYF	TGTGCCAGCAGCGTAGGTTTGGGTACAGATACGCAGTATTTT
TRBJ1-5	.	.	TRBV28	CASRTTVAQPQHF	TGTGCCAGCAGAACGACAGTAGCTCAGCCCCAGCATTTT
TRBJ2-1	.	.	TRBV7-2	CASSLGPPLGGYNEQFF	TGTGCCAGCAGCCTGGGACCTCCGTTAGGGGGGTACAATGAGCAGTTCTTC
TRBJ2-1	.	TRBD2	TRBV5-4	CASSPGTSGNDEQFF	TGTGCCAGCAGCCCCGGGACTAGCGGGAATGATGAGCAGTTCTTC
TRBJ2-7	.	TRBD1	TRBV23-1	CARDREDEQYF	TGCGCCAGGGACAGGGAGGACGAGCAGTACTTC
TRBJ2-4	.	.	TRBV7-8	CASTLRGSKNIQYF	TGTGCCAGCACCCTTAGGGGGTCCAAAAACATTCAGTACTTC
TRBJ1-5	once	TRBD1	TRBV9	CASSAGQNSNQPQHF	TGTGCCAGCAGCGCGGGACAGAATAGCAATCAGCCCCAGCATTTT
TRBJ2-3	.	TRBD2	TRBV7-8	CASSLVAGGLGGTDTQYF	TGTGCCAGCAGCTTAGTAGCGGGAGGCCTCGGGGGCACAGATACGCAGTATTTT
TRBJ2-1	.	.	TRBV9	CASSPRTGRGNEQFF	TGTGCCAGCAGCCCTCGGACGGGACGGGGCAATGAGCAGTTCTTC
TRBJ2-2	.	.	TRBV11-2	CASSLVATRTGELFF	TGTGCCAGCAGCTTAGTGGCGACCCGCACCGGGGAGCTGTTTTTT
TRBJ1-2	.	.	TRBV19	CASSRRDYGYTF	TGTGCCAGTAGCCGCCGGGACTATGGCTACACCTTC
TRBJ2-7	.	TRBD1	TRBV18	CASSPDRGAYEQYF	TGTGCCAGCTCACCGGACAGGGGGGCCTACGAGCAGTACTTC
TRBJ1-5	.	.	TRBV5-6	CASSFYGSSPSPQHF	TGTGCCAGCAGCTTTTACGGGTCGTCCCCGTCGCCCCAGCATTTT
TRBJ2-7	.	TRBD2	TRBV2	CATQRESGEQYF	TGTGCCACCCAGCGGGAATCGGGAGAGCAGTACTTC
TRBJ1-1	.	.	TRBV7-9	CASSSTIWDPRAFF	TGTGCCAGCAGCTCCACCATTTGGGACCCTCGAGCTTTCTTT
TRBJ2-3	.	.	TRBV19	CASSTLSGGSGTDTQYF	TGTGCCAGTAGTACCCTGAGCGGCGGGTCGGGCACAGATACGCAGTATTTT
TRBJ1-5	.	.	TRBV6-6	CASSYSRGVNQPQHF	TGTGCCAGCAGTTACTCTCGGGGGGTCAATCAGCCCCAGCATTTT
TRBJ2-1	.	.	TRBV2	CASSAIGGPFSYNEQFF	TGTGCCAGCAGCGCCATCGGGGGACCTTTCTCCTACAATGAGCAGTTCTTC
TRBJ1-1	once	.	TRBV18	CASSRVGLDTEAFF	TGTGCCAGCTCACGGGTGGGGCTGGACACTGAAGCTTTCTTT
TRBJ2-1	.	.	TRBV7-2	CASSPRGTRGDEQFF	TGTGCCAGCAGCCCCCGCGGGACCCGCGGCGATGAGCAGTTCTTC